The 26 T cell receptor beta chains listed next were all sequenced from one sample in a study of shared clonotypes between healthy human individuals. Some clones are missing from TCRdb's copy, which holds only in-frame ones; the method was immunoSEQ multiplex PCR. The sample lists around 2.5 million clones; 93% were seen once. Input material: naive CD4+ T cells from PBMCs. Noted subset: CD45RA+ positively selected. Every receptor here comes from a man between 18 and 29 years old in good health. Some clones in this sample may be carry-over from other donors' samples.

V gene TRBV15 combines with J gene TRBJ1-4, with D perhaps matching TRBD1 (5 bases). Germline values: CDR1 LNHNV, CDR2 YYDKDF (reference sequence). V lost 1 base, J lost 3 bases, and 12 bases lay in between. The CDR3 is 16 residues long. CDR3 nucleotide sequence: TGTGCCACCAGCAGAGGAGAGGGGCGAGCTAATGAAAAACTGTTTTTT. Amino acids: CATSRGEGRANEKLFF.

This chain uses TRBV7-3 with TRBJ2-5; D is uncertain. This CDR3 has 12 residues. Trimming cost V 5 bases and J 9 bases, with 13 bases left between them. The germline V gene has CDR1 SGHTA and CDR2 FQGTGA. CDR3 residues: CASSRARGAQYF. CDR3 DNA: TGTGCCAGCAGCCGGGCCCGCGGTGCCCAGTACTTC.

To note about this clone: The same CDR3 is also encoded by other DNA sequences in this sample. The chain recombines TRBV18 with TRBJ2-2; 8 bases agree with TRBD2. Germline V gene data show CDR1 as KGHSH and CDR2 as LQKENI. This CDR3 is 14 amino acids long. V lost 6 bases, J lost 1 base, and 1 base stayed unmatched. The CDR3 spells CASSREGNTGELFF. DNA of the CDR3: TGTGCCAGCTCCCGGGAGGGGAACACCGGGGAGCTGTTTTTT.

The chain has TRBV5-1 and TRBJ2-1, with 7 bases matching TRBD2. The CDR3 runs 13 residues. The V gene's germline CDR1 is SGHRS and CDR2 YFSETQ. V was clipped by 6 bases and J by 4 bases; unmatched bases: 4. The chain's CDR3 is CASMASGYNEQFF. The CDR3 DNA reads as TGCGCCAGCATGGCTAGCGGTTACAATGAGCAGTTCTTC.

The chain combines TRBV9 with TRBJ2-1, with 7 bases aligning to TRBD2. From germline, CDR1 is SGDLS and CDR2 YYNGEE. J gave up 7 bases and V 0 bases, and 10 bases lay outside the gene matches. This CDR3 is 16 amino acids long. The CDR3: CASSVGGRAFGNEQFF. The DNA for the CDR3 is TGTGCCAGCAGCGTAGGGGGGAGGGCCTTCGGTAATGAGCAGTTCTTC. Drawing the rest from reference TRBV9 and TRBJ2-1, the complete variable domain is DSGVTQTPKHLITATGQRVTLRCSPRSGDLSVYWYQQSLDQGLQFLIQYYNGEERAKGNILERFSAQQFPDLHSELNLSSLELGDSALYFCASSVGGRAFGNEQFFGPGTRLTVL.

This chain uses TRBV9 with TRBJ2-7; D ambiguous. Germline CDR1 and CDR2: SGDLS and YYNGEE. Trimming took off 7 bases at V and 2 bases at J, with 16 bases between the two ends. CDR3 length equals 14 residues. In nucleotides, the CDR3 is TGTGCCAGCTCCGGGTGGGGTTTTCCCTACGAGCAGTACTTC. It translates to CASSGWGFPYEQYF.

In DNA form, the CDR3 reads TGTGCCAGCAGTTTTCGGGGGAAGGGGGACACTGAAGCTTTCTTT. Translated, it gives CASSFRGKGDTEAFF. The chain couples TRBV28 to TRBJ1-1; D may be TRBD1 (6 bases). Trimming cost V 3 bases and J 3 bases, with 14 bases left between them. The CDR3 length is 15 residues. Looked up from germline, CDR1 is MDHEN and CDR2 is SYDVKM.

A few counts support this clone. CDR3 nucleotide sequence: TGCGCCAGCAGCCGCCTTGCCAATTTCGGGACTAGCGGGATAATCGACGAGCAGTACTTC. Its translation: CASSRLANFGTSGIIDEQYF. This rearrangement joins TRBV4-1 to TRBJ2-7, with TRBD2 matching 13 bases. V shed 4 bases, J shed 5 bases, and the junction held 20 bases outside the gene matches. This CDR3 is built from 20 residues. Germline V gives CDR1 MGHRA, CDR2 YSYEKL.

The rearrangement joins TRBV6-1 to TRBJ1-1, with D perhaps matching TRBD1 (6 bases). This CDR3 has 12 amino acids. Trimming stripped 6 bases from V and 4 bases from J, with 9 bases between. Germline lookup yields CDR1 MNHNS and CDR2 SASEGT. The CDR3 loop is CASRDSITEAFF. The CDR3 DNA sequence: TGTGCCAGCAGGGACAGCATCACTGAAGCTTTCTTT.

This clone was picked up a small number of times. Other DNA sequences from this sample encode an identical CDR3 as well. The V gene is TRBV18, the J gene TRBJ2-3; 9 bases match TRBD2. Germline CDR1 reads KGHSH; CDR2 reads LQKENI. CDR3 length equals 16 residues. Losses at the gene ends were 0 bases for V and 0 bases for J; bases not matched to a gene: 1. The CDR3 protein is CASSPPSGRSTDTQYF. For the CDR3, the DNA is TGTGCCAGCTCACCACCAAGCGGGAGGAGCACAGATACGCAGTATTTT.

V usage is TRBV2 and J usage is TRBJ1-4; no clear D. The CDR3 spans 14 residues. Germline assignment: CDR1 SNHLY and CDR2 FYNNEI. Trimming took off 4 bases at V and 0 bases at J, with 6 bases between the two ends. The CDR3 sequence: CASSGAATNEKLFF. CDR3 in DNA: TGTGCCAGCAGTGGTGCAGCAACTAATGAAAAACTGTTTTTT.

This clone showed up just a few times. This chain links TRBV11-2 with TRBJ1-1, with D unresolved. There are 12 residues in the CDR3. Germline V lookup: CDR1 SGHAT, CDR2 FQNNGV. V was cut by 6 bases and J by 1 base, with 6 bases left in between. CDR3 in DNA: TGTGCCAGCAGTCACACGAACACTGAAGCTTTCTTT. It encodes CASSHTNTEAFF.

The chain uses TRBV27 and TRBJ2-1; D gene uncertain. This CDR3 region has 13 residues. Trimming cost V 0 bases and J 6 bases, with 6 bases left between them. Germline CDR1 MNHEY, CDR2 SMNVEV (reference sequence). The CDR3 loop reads CASSLSLTNEQFF. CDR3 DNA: TGTGCCAGCAGTTTATCCCTAACCAATGAGCAGTTCTTC.

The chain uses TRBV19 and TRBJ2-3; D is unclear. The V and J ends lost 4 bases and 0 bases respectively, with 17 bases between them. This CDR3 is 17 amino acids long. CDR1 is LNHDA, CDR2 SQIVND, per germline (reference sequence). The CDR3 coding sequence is TGTGCCAGTAGTACCCACCTAAGGAGACAAAGCACAGATACGCAGTATTTT. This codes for CASSTHLRRQSTDTQYF.

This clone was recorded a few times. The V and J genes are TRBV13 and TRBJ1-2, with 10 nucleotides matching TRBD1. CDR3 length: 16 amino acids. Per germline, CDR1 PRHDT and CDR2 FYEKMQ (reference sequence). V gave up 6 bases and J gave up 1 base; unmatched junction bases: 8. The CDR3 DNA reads TGTGCCAGCAGACGAGCCGGGACAGGGGATAACTATGGCTACACCTTC. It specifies CASRRAGTGDNYGYTF.

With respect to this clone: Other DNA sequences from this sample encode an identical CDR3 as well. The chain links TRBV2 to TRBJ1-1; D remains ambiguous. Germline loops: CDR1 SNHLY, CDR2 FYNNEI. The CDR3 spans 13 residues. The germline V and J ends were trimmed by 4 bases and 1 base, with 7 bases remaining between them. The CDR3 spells CASSADRNTEAFF. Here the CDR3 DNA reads TGTGCCAGCAGTGCGGACCGGAACACTGAAGCTTTCTTT.

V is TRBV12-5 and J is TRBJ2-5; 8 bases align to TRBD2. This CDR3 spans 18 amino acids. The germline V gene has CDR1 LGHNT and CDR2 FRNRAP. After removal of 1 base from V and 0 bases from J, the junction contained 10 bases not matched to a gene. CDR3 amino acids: CASGLEQREMGDQETQYF. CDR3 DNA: TGTGCTAGTGGTTTGGAACAGCGGGAGATGGGGGACCAAGAGACCCAGTACTTC.

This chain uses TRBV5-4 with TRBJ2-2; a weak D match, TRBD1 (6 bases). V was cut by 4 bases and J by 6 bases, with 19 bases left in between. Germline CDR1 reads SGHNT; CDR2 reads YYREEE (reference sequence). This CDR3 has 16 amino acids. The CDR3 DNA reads TGTGCCAGCAGCCGTCAGGGGCCTGGGTCGTCCGGGGAGCTGTTTTTT. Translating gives CASSRQGPGSSGELFF.

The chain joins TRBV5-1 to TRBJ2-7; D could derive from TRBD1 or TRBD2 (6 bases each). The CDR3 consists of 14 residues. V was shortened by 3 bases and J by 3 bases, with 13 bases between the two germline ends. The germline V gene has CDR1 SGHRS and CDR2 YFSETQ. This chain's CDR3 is CASSSGGTNYEQYF. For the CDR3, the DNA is TGCGCCAGCAGCTCCGGAGGGACAAACTACGAGCAGTACTTC.

CDR3 residues: CASSHRRGGSSYNEQFF. In DNA form, the CDR3 reads TGCGCCAGCAGCCACCGCAGGGGGGGCAGCTCCTACAATGAGCAGTTCTTC. This rearrangement joins TRBV4-3 to TRBJ2-1, with D perhaps matching TRBD1 or TRBD2 (7 bases each). V lost 3 bases to trimming and J lost 0 bases, with 15 bases between them. Germline V gives CDR1 LGHNA, CDR2 YSLEER. The CDR3 length is 17 residues.

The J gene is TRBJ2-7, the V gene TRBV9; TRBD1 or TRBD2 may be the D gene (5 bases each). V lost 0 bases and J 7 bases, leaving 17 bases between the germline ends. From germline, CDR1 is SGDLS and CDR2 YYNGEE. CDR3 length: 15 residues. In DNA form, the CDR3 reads TGTGCCAGCAGCGTAGTTGGGGGTTCAGTATCGGAGCAGTACTTC. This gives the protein CASSVVGGSVSEQYF. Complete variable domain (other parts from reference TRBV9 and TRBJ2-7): DSGVTQTPKHLITATGQRVTLRCSPRSGDLSVYWYQQSLDQGLQFLIQYYNGEERAKGNILERFSAQQFPDLHSELNLSSLELGDSALYFCASSVVGGSVSEQYFGPGTRLTVT.

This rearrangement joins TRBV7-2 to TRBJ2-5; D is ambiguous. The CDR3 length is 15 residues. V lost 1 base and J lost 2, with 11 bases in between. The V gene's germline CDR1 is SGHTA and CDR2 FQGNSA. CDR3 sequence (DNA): TGTGCCAGCAGCTTAGGGGCAGCGTTGCAAGAGACCCAGTACTTC. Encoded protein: CASSLGAALQETQYF.

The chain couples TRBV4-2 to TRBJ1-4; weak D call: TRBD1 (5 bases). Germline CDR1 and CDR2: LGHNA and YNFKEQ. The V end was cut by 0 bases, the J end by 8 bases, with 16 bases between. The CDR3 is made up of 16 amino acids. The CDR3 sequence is CASSQEAQVGYEKLFF. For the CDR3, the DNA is TGTGCCAGCAGCCAAGAGGCACAGGTGGGATACGAAAAACTGTTTTTT.

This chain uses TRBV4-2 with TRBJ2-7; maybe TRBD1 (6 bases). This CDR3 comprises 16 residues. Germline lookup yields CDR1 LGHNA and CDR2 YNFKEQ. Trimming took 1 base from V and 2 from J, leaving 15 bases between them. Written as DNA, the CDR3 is TGTGCCAGCAGCCAAGTGATACAGGGAATGACCTACGAGCAGTACTTC. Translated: CASSQVIQGMTYEQYF.

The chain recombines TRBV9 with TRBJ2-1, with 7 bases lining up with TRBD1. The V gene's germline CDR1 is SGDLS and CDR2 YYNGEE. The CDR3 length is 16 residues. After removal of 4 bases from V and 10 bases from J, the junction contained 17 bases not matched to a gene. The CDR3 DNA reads TGTGCCAGCAGCCCTCAGGGACAGAGCCTTGGGCTGGAGCAGTTCTTC. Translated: CASSPQGQSLGLEQFF.

CDR3 amino acids: CASPDRSYEQYF. In nucleotides, the CDR3 is TGCGCCAGCCCGGATAGGTCCTACGAGCAGTACTTC. The chain recombines TRBV4-1 with TRBJ2-7; D is uncertain. This CDR3 has 12 residues. V was shortened by 8 bases and J by 1 base, with 9 bases between the two germline ends. Germline CDR1 is MGHRA and CDR2 is YSYEKL.